This T cell receptor beta chain was identified in a study of blood T cell repertoires in COVID-19. For the study at large: Samples representing acute and convalescent COVID-19 were sourced from the United States, Italy and Spain. Nucleic acid was either cDNA or gDNA, and it came from T cells, B-cell-depleted T cells, or PBMCs.

The CDR3 has 13 residues. Germline values: CDR1 MNHEY, CDR2 SVGEGT. Trimming removed 6 bases from V and 8 bases from J, with 14 bases in between. Assay used: immunoSEQ multiplex PCR; TCRdb lists only in-frame clones, some missing. The sample has fewer than 200,000 clones, approximately 88% seen once; the top ten hold roughly 9%. The sample holds a few counts of this clone. Sequencing input: PBMCs or T cells enriched from blood (not recorded which). This sequence was found in a woman under 30 who had recovered from COVID-19. The V call is TRBV6-2 or TRBV6-3, the J call TRBJ2-1, with D maybe TRBD2 (6 bases). The CDR3 spells CASSRPGRDEQFF. CDR3 nucleotide sequence: TGTGCCAGCAGCCGCCCCGGGAGAGATGAGCAGTTCTTC.